Following are 3 T cell receptor beta chains from one sample sequenced in a study of control samples from healthy donors and cancer patients. Using immunoSEQ multiplex PCR, the repertoire was profiled, and TCRdb retains in-frame clones only, with some absent. The repertoire includes about 150,000 clones, approximately 93% of them detected once, and 2% to 2.5% sits in the top ten. The sequencing input was blood. The receptor source for this set is a man aged 45-65 years in good health.

The CDR3 bases are TGTGCCTTGGGACTGAATAATTCACCCCTCCACTTT. Protein product: CALGLNNSPLHF. The rearrangement uses TRBV30 and TRBJ1-6, with D perhaps matching TRBD1 (5 bases). V lost 7 bases and J 5 bases, leaving 9 bases between the germline ends. This CDR3 comprises 12 residues. Germline CDR1 and CDR2: GTSNPN and SVGIG (reference sequence).

This chain connects TRBV11-2 to TRBJ2-5, with D perhaps TRBD2 (6 bases). V shed 2 bases and J shed 5 bases, with 12 bases lying between them. The CDR3 sequence is 14 residues long. CDR1 and CDR2 from the germline V gene are SGHAT and FQNNGV. The CDR3 sequence: CASSLSGVKETQYF. The CDR3 region has the DNA TGTGCCAGCAGCTTATCGGGAGTGAAGGAGACCCAGTACTTC.

The chain carries TRBV24-1 and TRBJ1-5, with 9 positions matching TRBD1. Trimming cost V 1 base and J 0 bases; bases outside gene matches: 6. The length of the CDR3 is 18 residues. The germline V gene has CDR1 KGHDR and CDR2 SFDVKD. The CDR3 region is CATSDLRDRDYSNQPQHF. In nucleotides, the CDR3 is TGTGCCACCAGTGATTTAAGGGACAGGGATTATAGCAATCAGCCCCAGCATTTT.